Following are 4 T cell receptor beta chains from one sample sequenced in a study of blood T cell repertoires in COVID-19. Assay used: immunoSEQ multiplex PCR; TCRdb lists only in-frame clones, some missing. The sample includes over 150,000 clones, roughly 81% of them seen just once. Sequenced sample: peripheral blood. The receptors derive from a middle-aged man with acute or convalescent COVID-19.

The V and J genes are TRBV11-2 and TRBJ2-2, with D perhaps TRBD2 (5 bases). Trimming shortened V by 8 bases and J by 5 bases, and 9 bases separated the two germline ends. This CDR3 region has 12 residues. Germline V gene data show CDR1 as SGHAT and CDR2 as FQNNGV. The CDR3 region has the DNA TGTGCCAGCGGTACGGGGACCGGGGAGCTGTTTTTT. Protein product: CASGTGTGELFF.

The chain has TRBV27 and TRBJ2-2; D possibly corresponds to TRBD2 (6 bases). Germline V gene lookup returns CDR1 MNHEY and CDR2 SMNVEV (reference sequence). CDR3 length equals 16 residues. V was cut by 2 bases and J by 6 bases, with 16 bases left in between. The DNA of the CDR3 is TGTGCCAGCAGTTTAAGGCCGGGGGTCAGGGCCGGGGAGCTGTTTTTT. The encoded protein is CASSLRPGVRAGELFF.

The count of this clone is one. An end of the junction differs from the germline gene, which may be a read error. The chain uses TRBV15 and TRBJ1-6; tentatively, D is TRBD1 (6 bases). The CDR3 is 14 residues long. Germline values: CDR1 LNHNV, CDR2 YYDKDF (reference sequence). The CDR3 DNA follows: TGTGCCACCAGCGGAGACAGGTCGGGATCACCCCTCCACTTT. Amino acid sequence: CATSGDRSGSPLHF. Looking up the rest from reference TRBV15 and TRBJ1-6 gives the full variable domain: DAMVIQNPRYQVTQFGKPVTLSCSQTLNHNVMYWYQQKSSQAPKLLFHYYDKDFNNEADTPDNFQSRRPNTSFCFLDIRSPGLGDTAMYLCATSGDRSGSPLHFGNGTRLTVT.

The rearrangement joins TRBV5-1 to TRBJ2-7; 9 bases align to TRBD1. CDR1 and CDR2 from the germline V gene are SGHRS and YFSETQ. J gave up 3 bases and V 4 bases, and 11 bases lay outside the gene matches. The CDR3 length is 16 residues. This CDR3 is CASSQGGTGRIYEQYF. The DNA for the CDR3 is TGCGCCAGCAGCCAAGGAGGGACAGGGAGAATCTACGAGCAGTACTTC.